The T cell receptor (beta chain) described here comes from a study of response to subunit inactivated influenza vaccine. Overall study findings and caveats: Each seasonal flu vaccination may recruit only limited new T cells, authors suggested.

From the RT-PCR reads, TCRdb called clonotypes with MiXCR, one entry per CDR3 protein. Found here are hundreds of thousands of distinct CDR3 sequences, 7.5% to 8.5% of them singletons; the top ten hold under 15%. With 4 bases removed from V and 7 bases from J, the gap between germline ends came to 10 bases. This CDR3 is built from 13 residues. This clonotype was counted at least ten times. Antigen unknown. Specimen: PBMCs from blood, collected around 2 years after vaccination. This receptor was identified in a man between 50 and 75 years old who received an inactivated influenza vaccine. The chain combines TRBV12-3 or TRBV12-4 with TRBJ2-2; D ambiguous. In nucleotides, the CDR3 is TGTGCCAGCAGTTCTTATTCTGGCGGGGAGCTGTTTTTT. Protein sequence: CASSSYSGGELFF.